The 29 T cell receptor beta chains in this list originate from one sample, sequenced in a study of blood T cell repertoires in COVID-19. Clones were sequenced by immunoSEQ multiplex PCR, and TCRdb holds only the in-frame ones, with some missing. The sample lists 100,000 to 120,000 clones; over 65% were seen once. Sequencing was performed on peripheral blood. Every receptor here comes from a woman between 40 and 55 years old with acute or convalescent COVID-19.

The rearrangement joins TRBV7-2 to TRBJ2-3, with 8 nucleotides matching TRBD2. The germline V gene encodes CDR1 SGHTA and CDR2 FQGNSA. The CDR3 is 13 amino acids. Trimming at V came to 5 bases and at J to 10 bases, leaving 8 bases not matched to a gene. Here the CDR3 DNA reads TGTGCCAGCAGCCTGACCGGGAGGGATGCGCAGTATTTT. Protein: CASSLTGRDAQYF.

The chain combines TRBV5-6 with TRBJ2-2; D not resolved. There are 15 residues in the CDR3. Germline V gene data show CDR1 as SGHDT and CDR2 as YYEEEE. V lost 1 base and J lost 5, with 12 bases in between. CDR3 bases: TGTGCCAGCAGCTTGTTGTCCGGAGATACCGGGGAGCTGTTTTTT. Residues: CASSLLSGDTGELFF.

This rearrangement joins TRBV25-1 to TRBJ2-1, with 11 nucleotides matching TRBD2. V gave up 1 base and J gave up 5 bases; unmatched junction bases: 4. CDR1 and CDR2 from the germline V gene are MGHDK and SYGVNS. The CDR3 consists of 16 residues. The CDR3 loop reads CASSESPSGGNNEQFF. Here the CDR3 DNA reads TGTGCCAGCAGTGAATCTCCTAGCGGGGGGAACAATGAGCAGTTCTTC.

The chain carries TRBV18 and TRBJ1-3; 7 bases align to TRBD1. CDR1 KGHSH and CDR2 LQKENI come from the germline V gene. The CDR3 spans 14 residues. With 4 bases clipped from V and 0 bases from J, the junction kept 0 bases outside the gene matches. CDR3 region: CASSRDSSGNTIYF. CDR3 in DNA: TGTGCCAGCTCACGGGACAGCTCTGGAAACACCATATATTTT.

The CDR3 spells CASSPGQSYEQYF. The CDR3 region has the DNA TGCGCCAGCAGCCCGGGACAGTCCTACGAGCAGTACTTC. The V gene is TRBV10-2, the J gene TRBJ2-7; 7 bases are shared with TRBD1. The V gene's germline CDR1 is WSHSY and CDR2 SAAADI. The trim removed 6 bases at V and 1 base at J, leaving 3 bases unmatched. The CDR3 length is 13 residues.

V usage is TRBV9 and J usage is TRBJ1-5, with TRBD1 matching 7 bases. V trimming: 4 bases; J trimming: 7 bases; junction bases outside the gene matches: 11. The germline V gene has CDR1 SGDLS and CDR2 YYNGEE. The CDR3 consists of 15 residues. The DNA for the CDR3 is TGTGCCAGCAGCCAGGAGGGACAGTATGGACAGCCCCAGCATTTT. Its translation: CASSQEGQYGQPQHF. The variable domain in full, with the rest retrieved from reference TRBV9 and TRBJ1-5, is DSGVTQTPKHLITATGQRVTLRCSPRSGDLSVYWYQQSLDQGLQFLIQYYNGEERAKGNILERFSAQQFPDLHSELNLSSLELGDSALYFCASSQEGQYGQPQHFGDGTRLSIL.

This clone was detected once. The chain recombines TRBV13 with TRBJ1-5; TRBD1 is a possible D gene (6 bases). Germline V gene lookup returns CDR1 PRHDT and CDR2 FYEKMQ (reference sequence). The ends were cut back, 6 bases at V and 4 bases at J, with 13 bases in the middle. The CDR3 is made up of 14 amino acids. CDR3 amino acids: CASSRGQQNQPQHF. Written as DNA, the CDR3 is TGTGCCAGCAGTCGCGGACAGCAAAATCAGCCCCAGCATTTT.

The J gene is TRBJ1-2, the V gene TRBV2, with D possibly matching TRBD1 (5 bases). Germline CDR1 SNHLY, CDR2 FYNNEI. The CDR3 has 14 amino acids. V lost 7 bases, J lost 4 bases, and 16 bases lay in between. In DNA, the CDR3 is TGTGCCAGCACCCCGAATGCAGGGCTCTATGGCTACACCTTC. Amino acid sequence: CASTPNAGLYGYTF. Together with reference TRBV2 and TRBJ1-2, the CDR3 gives the full variable domain: EPEVTQTPSHQVTQMGQEVILRCVPISNHLYFYWYRQILGQKVEFLVSFYNNEISEKSEIFDDQFSVERPDGSNFTLKIRSTKLEDSAMYFCASTPNAGLYGYTFGSGTRLTVV.

The chain has TRBV6-6 and TRBJ2-4; 7 bases match TRBD1. From germline, CDR1 is MNHNY and CDR2 SVGAGI (reference sequence). CDR3 size: 14 residues. V trimming: 2 bases; J trimming: 12 bases; junction bases outside the gene matches: 10. The CDR3: CASSYGRQGKDQYF. The CDR3 nucleotides are TGTGCCAGCAGTTACGGACGACAGGGAAAGGATCAGTACTTC.

This rearrangement joins TRBV7-9 to TRBJ1-1; D not resolved. This CDR3 comprises 16 residues. The germline V and J ends were trimmed by 6 bases and 3 bases, with 20 bases remaining between them. Germline CDR1 is SEHNR and CDR2 is FQNEAQ (reference sequence). Written as DNA, the CDR3 is TGTGCCAGCAGTCACCCCAGGTCCGGGGATGACACTGAAGCTTTCTTT. Amino acid sequence: CASSHPRSGDDTEAFF.

The chain links TRBV7-6 to TRBJ2-7; TRBD1 aligns across 8 bases. The CDR3 has 15 amino acids. Losses at the gene ends were 5 bases for V and 4 bases for J; bases not matched to a gene: 10. Germline V lookup: CDR1 SGHVS, CDR2 FNYEAQ. CDR3 in amino acids: CASSPGGTGSYEQYF. CDR3 DNA sequence: TGTGCCAGCAGCCCCGGCGGGACAGGATCGTACGAGCAGTACTTC. Looking up the rest from reference TRBV7-6 and TRBJ2-7 gives the full variable domain: GAGVSQSPRYKVTKRGQDVALRCDPISGHVSLYWYRQALGQGPEFLTYFNYEAQQDKSGLPNDRFSAERPEGSISTLTIQRTEQRDSAMYRCASSPGGTGSYEQYFGPGTRLTVT.

This chain uses TRBV7-9 with TRBJ1-4; D is possibly TRBD1 (5 bases). Germline CDR1 is SEHNR and CDR2 is FQNEAQ (reference sequence). The CDR3 has 14 amino acids. V shed 5 bases and J shed 4 bases, with 11 bases lying between them. CDR3 region: CASSRGSGNEKLFF. Here the CDR3 DNA reads TGTGCCAGCAGCCGGGGGAGCGGTAATGAAAAACTGTTTTTT.

Only one count was recorded for this clone. The V and J genes are TRBV18 and TRBJ1-3; no reliable D call. This CDR3 comprises 15 residues. Trimming stripped 3 bases from V and 5 bases from J, with 14 bases between. Looked up from germline, CDR1 is KGHSH and CDR2 is LQKENI. CDR3 residues: CASSPPGVYRNTIYF. In DNA, the CDR3 is TGTGCCAGCTCACCTCCAGGCGTCTATCGAAACACCATATATTTT. Complete variable domain (other parts from reference TRBV18 and TRBJ1-3): NAGVMQNPRHLVRRRGQEARLRCSPMKGHSHVYWYRQLPEEGLKFMVYLQKENIIDESGMPKERFSAEFPKEGPSILRIQQVVRGDSAAYFCASSPPGVYRNTIYFGEGSWLTVV.

The genes are TRBV10-1 and TRBJ1-2; possible D gene TRBD1, 5 bases. The CDR3 runs to 16 residues. V was cut by 3 bases and J by 4 bases, with 18 bases left in between. The germline V gene encodes CDR1 WNHNN and CDR2 SYGVQD (reference sequence). The CDR3 sequence: CASSDLLKPGGYGYTF. Here the CDR3 DNA reads TGCGCCAGCAGTGATCTTTTAAAACCGGGGGGCTATGGCTACACCTTC.

This clone was counted between two and nine times. The chain carries TRBV10-1 and TRBJ1-5, with D maybe TRBD1 (5 bases). The CDR3 is 13 amino acids. Germline CDR1 and CDR2: WNHNN and SYGVQD (reference sequence). V was shortened by 4 bases and J by 5 bases, with 9 bases between the two germline ends. The CDR3 region is CASSGQTDQPQHF. CDR3 sequence (DNA): TGCGCCAGCAGTGGACAGACGGATCAGCCCCAGCATTTT.

This chain uses TRBV7-9 with TRBJ2-1; D call uncertain. V lost 2 bases and J 7 bases, leaving 3 bases between the germline ends. This CDR3 has 11 amino acids. The germline V gene has CDR1 SEHNR and CDR2 FQNEAQ (reference sequence). The CDR3 loop is CASSLLNEQFF. The CDR3 DNA is TGTGCCAGCAGCTTACTAAATGAGCAGTTCTTC.

The CDR3 sequence is CASSEEGSYGYTF. The CDR3 DNA follows: TGTGCCAGCAGTGAGGAGGGGTCCTATGGCTACACCTTC. The chain recombines TRBV2 with TRBJ1-2; TRBD1 is a possible D gene (5 bases). Germline assignment: CDR1 SNHLY and CDR2 FYNNEI. V was trimmed by 3 bases and J by 4 bases, leaving 9 bases between them. This CDR3 has 13 amino acids. The entire variable domain, with the rest obtained from reference TRBV2 and TRBJ1-2, is as follows: EPEVTQTPSHQVTQMGQEVILRCVPISNHLYFYWYRQILGQKVEFLVSFYNNEISEKSEIFDDQFSVERPDGSNFTLKIRSTKLEDSAMYFCASSEEGSYGYTFGSGTRLTVV.

This chain connects TRBV4-1 to TRBJ2-4; 8 bases match TRBD2. Trimming at V came to 2 bases and at J to 0 bases, leaving 6 bases not matched to a gene. CDR1 is MGHRA, CDR2 YSYEKL, per germline. The length of the CDR3 is 17 residues. CDR3 bases: TGCGCCAGCAGCCAACCTACCGCGGGGGGAGCCAAAAACATTCAGTACTTC. It encodes CASSQPTAGGAKNIQYF.

The rearrangement links TRBV7-2 to TRBJ2-1; 7 bases line up with TRBD1. The CDR3 spans 13 residues. Looked up from germline, CDR1 is SGHTA and CDR2 is FQGNSA. The junction had 6 bases not matched to a gene; V was cut back by 7 bases and J by 6 bases. DNA for the CDR3: TGTGCCAGCACCAGACAGGGTCGCAATGAGCAGTTCTTC. Encoded protein: CASTRQGRNEQFF.

The chain recombines TRBV5-4 with TRBJ2-7, with D possibly matching TRBD1 (6 bases). Trimming took 1 base from V and 3 from J, leaving 8 bases between them. There are 13 residues in the CDR3. Per germline, CDR1 SGHNT and CDR2 YYREEE (reference sequence). Here the CDR3 reads CASSLQGIYEQYF. The CDR3 region has the DNA TGTGCCAGCAGCTTGCAGGGGATCTACGAGCAGTACTTC.

The chain's CDR3 is CASRLGGDRDQPQHF. The CDR3 DNA follows: TGTGCCAGTAGACTCGGGGGGGACAGAGATCAGCCCCAGCATTTT. The chain has TRBV19 and TRBJ1-5, with 7 bases that match TRBD1. Germline assignment: CDR1 LNHDA and CDR2 SQIVND (reference sequence). The CDR3 length is 15 residues. Germline trimming cut 6 bases from V and 5 bases from J; bases unmatched to any gene: 10.

This chain uses TRBV7-2 with TRBJ1-1; D remains ambiguous. Germline V gene data show CDR1 as SGHTA and CDR2 as FQGNSA. CDR3 length: 14 residues. V dropped 1 base and J dropped 0 bases, with 6 bases sitting between them. The CDR3 DNA reads as TGTGCCAGCAGCTTAGGTCAGGTGAACACTGAAGCTTTCTTT. Its protein is CASSLGQVNTEAFF.

The chain recombines TRBV25-1 with TRBJ2-2; D uncertain. This CDR3 has 13 residues. Trimming took 7 bases from V and 6 from J, leaving 12 bases between them. Germline CDR1 is MGHDK and CDR2 is SYGVNS. DNA of the CDR3: TGTGCCAGCACGAGGTTTTCGTCCGGGGAGCTGTTTTTT. The encoded protein is CASTRFSSGELFF.

The gene calls are TRBV11-2 and TRBJ2-2; 10 nucleotides line up with TRBD1. Unmatched junction bases numbered 7, after V lost 0 bases and J lost 6 bases. The CDR3 totals 17 residues. From germline, CDR1 is SGHAT and CDR2 FQNNGV. CDR3 sequence (DNA): TGTGCCAGCAGCTTAGATCGACAGGGGGCGTACGCCGGGGAGCTGTTTTTT. Encoded protein: CASSLDRQGAYAGELFF.

This rearrangement joins TRBV7-9 to TRBJ2-3; TRBD2 matches at 14 bases. The V and J ends lost 4 bases and 3 bases, in that order; junction bases with no gene match: 6. CDR3 length: 17 amino acids. Germline loops: CDR1 SEHNR, CDR2 FQNEAQ (reference sequence). The CDR3: CASSSRLAGGQTDTQYF. CDR3 bases: TGTGCCAGCAGCTCCAGACTAGCGGGGGGGCAAACAGATACGCAGTATTTT. Looking up the rest from reference TRBV7-9 and TRBJ2-3 gives the full variable domain: DTGVSQNPRHKITKRGQNVTFRCDPISEHNRLYWYRQTLGQGPEFLTYFQNEAQLEKSRLLSDRFSAERPKGSFSTLEIQRTEQGDSAMYLCASSSRLAGGQTDTQYFGPGTRLTVL.

This clone has a single count. This chain links TRBV6-6 with TRBJ2-3; 8 bases map to TRBD2. In germline, CDR1 is MNHNY, CDR2 SVGAGI (reference sequence). Trimming took 2 bases from V and 2 from J; bases not matched to a gene: 6. The CDR3 covers 16 residues. The CDR3 DNA follows: TGTGCCAGCAGTTACGGGGGACTAGAGGTCACAGATACGCAGTATTTT. Its translation: CASSYGGLEVTDTQYF.

This clone has only one observation. The chain uses TRBV5-5 and TRBJ1-1; 7 bases line up with TRBD1. This CDR3 contains 14 residues. Trimming took 3 bases from V and 4 from J; bases not matched to a gene: 6. Germline V gives CDR1 SGHKS, CDR2 YYEKEE (reference sequence). The CDR3 sequence: CASSWTGSGTEAFF. DNA for the CDR3: TGTGCCAGCAGCTGGACAGGATCGGGCACTGAAGCTTTCTTT.

The chain combines TRBV12-3 or TRBV12-4 with TRBJ1-2, with D unclear. The V gene lost 2 bases and the J gene lost 4 bases, with 8 bases spanning the gap. The CDR3 spans 13 residues. The CDR3: CASSLLQIYGYTF. CDR3 nucleotide sequence: TGTGCCAGCAGTTTATTACAGATCTATGGCTACACCTTC.

The genes are TRBV6-5 and TRBJ2-7; TRBD2 agrees at 10 bases. Unmatched junction bases numbered 8, after V lost 6 bases and J lost 3 bases. This CDR3 is 15 amino acids long. Germline loops: CDR1 MNHEY, CDR2 SVGAGI. CDR3 coding DNA: TGTGCCAGCAGCCTCGGACTAGCGGCCGGCTACGAGCAGTACTTC. Translating it yields CASSLGLAAGYEQYF.